This TCR beta chain is drawn from a study of OX40 agonist ivuxolimab in advanced cancers. Findings of the study overall: Averaging showed that CD8+ T cells had more expanded clones than CD4+ did. At 0.1 to 3.0 mg/kg, CD4+ and CD8+ blood T cells expanded clonally by week 6. Part of the nonresponder group also had normalized T-cell clonal expansion that was low. What antigens the expanded peripheral T cells recognized was never established.

Sequencing used immunoSEQ multiplex PCR; TCRdb keeps in-frame clones, though not all of them. Of roughly 81,000 clones detected, 85% to 90% appear once; the ten largest clones hold approximately 0.47%. Comment on this clone: Its antigen is undetermined.

The CDR3 is 16 residues long. V lost 0 bases and J 4 bases, leaving 11 bases between the germline ends. From germline, CDR1 is SGDLS and CDR2 YYNGEE. This TCR came from an adult with an advanced solid tumor such as melanoma, head and neck, liver or kidney cancer. This chain connects TRBV9 to TRBJ2-6; D may correspond to TRBD1 or TRBD2 (6 bases each). The sequenced sample was CD4+ or CD8+ T cells sorted from blood, obtained in a trial of the OX40 agonist ivuxolimab. For the CDR3, the DNA is TGTGCCAGCAGCGTAGATTGGGGGGCCGGGGCCAACGTCCTGACTTTC. This codes for CASSVDWGAGANVLTF.